This record looks at one T cell receptor beta chain sequence and its context. Enrollees, roughly 18 to 90 years old, lived in 24 US areas. Donors were grouped by their self-reported clinical history. For recovered donors of Cohort 3, there were two negative PCRs, clearance, or symptom resolution. This sample was taken from a study of blood T cell repertoires in COVID-19. Looking at the study overall: T cells, B-cell-depleted T cells, or PBMCs supplied cDNA or gDNA.

This table comes from immunoSEQ multiplex PCR, and its TCRdb copy is limited to in-frame clones, with some not included. The data contain 150,000 to 250,000 clones, about 90% of them seen just once; the ten biggest clones take up approximately 2.1%. The TCR was taken from a woman aged 25-40 years who had recovered from COVID-19. Material: PBMCs or T cells enriched from blood (not recorded which).

The CDR3 DNA reads TGTGCCAGCAGCTTAGATCAGGGGGCAGGCACTGAAGCTTTCTTT. Amino acids: CASSLDQGAGTEAFF. This chain connects TRBV11-2 to TRBJ1-1; 8 nucleotides agree with TRBD1. With V trimmed by 0 bases and J by 4 bases, 4 bases remained unmatched. Germline CDR1 and CDR2: SGHAT and FQNNGV. The CDR3 extends over 15 amino acids.